These 26 T cell receptor beta chains came from one sample sequenced in a study of cytomegalovirus exposure and HLA in healthy donors. Method: immunoSEQ multiplex PCR; TCRdb's copy keeps in-frame clones and lacks some. The table has about 240,000 clones, around nine tenths seen once. Sequenced sample: PBMCs. The source of these receptors is a man in his late teens or twenties in good health and CMV-seronegative.

This chain uses TRBV11-2 with TRBJ2-3; D may be TRBD1 (6 bases). The CDR3 contains 17 residues. Trimming removed 5 bases at V and 0 bases at J, with 18 bases between. Germline CDR1 reads SGHAT; CDR2 reads FQNNGV. This CDR3 is CASSPQAGVMSTDTQYF. In DNA, the CDR3 is TGTGCCAGCAGCCCCCAGGCAGGGGTGATGAGCACAGATACGCAGTATTTT.

The chain is built from TRBV6-5 and TRBJ1-2; possibly TRBD1 for D (6 bases). There are 15 residues in the CDR3. The V gene's germline CDR1 is MNHEY and CDR2 SVGAGI. V gave up 0 bases and J gave up 6 bases, with 14 bases separating them. DNA of the CDR3: TGTGCCAGCAGTTACTCGATTGGGGGCGCAGATGGCTACACCTTC. Translated: CASSYSIGGADGYTF.

This chain joins TRBV4-3 and TRBJ2-6; D is perhaps TRBD1 (5 bases). Trimming removed 0 bases from V and 4 bases from J, with 10 bases in between. The length of the CDR3 is 16 residues. Looked up from germline, CDR1 is LGHNA and CDR2 is YSLEER. The CDR3 protein is CASSQEQANGANVLTF. The CDR3, as DNA: TGCGCCAGCAGCCAAGAACAGGCTAACGGGGCCAACGTCCTGACTTTC.

The V and J genes are TRBV9 and TRBJ2-7, with 10 positions matching TRBD1. The CDR3 loop spans 15 amino acids. Trimming removed 3 bases from V and 5 bases from J; junction bases left unmatched: 8. The germline CDR1 and CDR2 sequences are SGDLS and YYNGEE. The CDR3 DNA follows: TGTGCCAGCAGCGAGGGACAGGGGCCTAAGGACGAGCAGTACTTC. Translating gives CASSEGQGPKDEQYF.

The chain uses TRBV6-1 and TRBJ1-4; TRBD1 aligns across 8 bases. CDR3 length equals 16 residues. Germline values: CDR1 MNHNS, CDR2 SASEGT. The V segment lost 0 bases and the J segment 7 bases; nucleotides outside the gene matches: 7. CDR3 in DNA: TGTGCCAGCAGTGAAGCGCATAGGACAGGGCTTGAAAAACTGTTTTTT. It is translated as CASSEAHRTGLEKLFF.

The gene calls are TRBV27 and TRBJ1-3; D not certain. The V gene's germline CDR1 is MNHEY and CDR2 SMNVEV (reference sequence). The CDR3 covers 13 residues. The V gene lost 3 bases and the J gene lost 4 bases, with 7 bases spanning the gap. CDR3 DNA: TGTGCCAGCAGTTTCCAATTCGGAAACACCATATATTTT. As protein: CASSFQFGNTIYF.

The chain employs TRBV5-1 and TRBJ2-7; TRBD2 matches 9 bases. Per the germline V gene, CDR1 is SGHRS and CDR2 is YFSETQ. The ends lost 0 bases at V and 3 bases at J; junction bases unmatched: 4. The CDR3 covers 15 residues. This chain's CDR3 is CASSLALAGRYEQYF. The CDR3, as DNA: TGCGCCAGCAGCTTGGCGCTAGCGGGACGCTACGAGCAGTACTTC.

V usage is TRBV19 and J usage is TRBJ1-2; D is undetermined. The CDR3 contains 13 residues. The V end lost 3 bases, the J end lost 2 bases, and 7 bases lay between the germline ends. Germline V gene sequence: CDR1 LNHDA, CDR2 SQIVND (reference sequence). The CDR3 is CASSIRQNYGYTF. The CDR3 nucleotides read TGTGCCAGTAGTATCCGCCAGAACTATGGCTACACCTTC.

This chain links TRBV4-1 with TRBJ1-5; no firm D call. CDR1 is MGHRA and CDR2 is YSYEKL in the germline V gene. The V end lost 0 bases, the J end lost 6 bases, and 15 bases lay between the germline ends. The CDR3 totals 16 residues. CDR3 DNA sequence: TGCGCCAGCAGCCAAGATAGCGGGATCGCGGGTCAGCCCCAGCATTTT. Its translation: CASSQDSGIAGQPQHF.

This chain links TRBV28 with TRBJ1-2; 12 bases agree with TRBD1. The CDR3 covers 16 residues. The V and J ends lost 5 bases and 2 bases, in that order; junction bases with no gene match: 6. Per the germline V gene, CDR1 is MDHEN and CDR2 is SYDVKM. CDR3: CASSIGTGGINYGYTF. CDR3 in DNA: TGTGCCAGCAGTATCGGGACAGGGGGCATCAACTATGGCTACACCTTC.

This clone was seen more than once but under ten times. The chain uses TRBV6-5 and TRBJ1-2; D unclear. The CDR3 sequence is 14 residues long. Germline CDR1 reads MNHEY; CDR2 reads SVGAGI. The V gene lost 4 bases and the J gene lost 5 bases, with 14 bases spanning the gap. CDR3 nucleotide sequence: TGTGCCAGCAGTTCTGCTCGAGTACGATATGGCTACACCTTC. Translating gives CASSSARVRYGYTF.

This clone was recorded many times. The sample holds other DNA sequences that translate to the same CDR3. DNA for the CDR3: TGTGCCAGCAGTTTGGGGCAAGGCAATCAGCCCCAGCATTTT. The encoded protein is CASSLGQGNQPQHF. V usage is TRBV27 and J usage is TRBJ1-5, with D tentatively TRBD1 (5 bases). V gave up 3 bases and J gave up 2 bases, with 8 bases separating them. This CDR3 is 14 amino acids long. Germline V lookup: CDR1 MNHEY, CDR2 SMNVEV (reference sequence).

The chain is built from TRBV9 and TRBJ2-3, with a possible D match to TRBD2 (7 bases). Germline-derived CDR1 and CDR2 are SGDLS and YYNGEE. The V gene lost 4 bases and the J gene lost 5 bases, with 17 bases spanning the gap. The CDR3 extends over 15 amino acids. CDR3 bases: TGTGCCAGCAGCCTCATGCGGGGGCTGCAAGATACGCAGTATTTT. Amino acids: CASSLMRGLQDTQYF.

The chain couples TRBV19 to TRBJ1-5, with D possibly matching TRBD1 (6 bases). CDR1 is LNHDA, CDR2 SQIVND, per germline (reference sequence). The CDR3 loop spans 12 amino acids. V was shortened by 5 bases and J by 9 bases, with 11 bases between the two germline ends. CDR3 in amino acids: CASSFIQGPQHF. The CDR3 nucleotides read TGTGCCAGTAGTTTCATACAGGGGCCCCAGCATTTT.

The V gene is TRBV18, the J gene TRBJ2-7, with D perhaps matching TRBD1 (5 bases). The germline CDR1 and CDR2 sequences are KGHSH and LQKENI. Between the trimmed V and J ends, which lost 6 bases and 3 bases, there was a span of 12 bases. The CDR3 spans 13 residues. Here the CDR3 DNA reads TGTGCCAGCTCTCCGGCAGGGAACTACGAGCAGTACTTC. It is translated as CASSPAGNYEQYF.

The V call is TRBV29-1, the J call TRBJ2-2; 10 bases fit TRBD2. Trimming removed 4 bases from V and 5 bases from J; junction bases left unmatched: 10. Germline assignment: CDR1 SQVTM and CDR2 ANQGSEA. This CDR3 contains 16 residues. The CDR3 nucleotides are TGCAGCGTTGGCCAGCGGGAGGGCCGGGGGACCGGGGAGCTGTTTTTT. The encoded protein is CSVGQREGRGTGELFF.

This chain joins TRBV28 and TRBJ1-5; D is uncertain. V lost 6 bases and J 2 bases, leaving 14 bases between the germline ends. CDR3 length equals 15 residues. CDR1 is MDHEN, CDR2 SYDVKM, per germline. The CDR3 nucleotides are TGTGCCAGCAGGGGATCGGGATCGGGCAATCAGCCCCAGCATTTT. Residues: CASRGSGSGNQPQHF.

J is TRBJ2-1 and V is TRBV5-1; TRBD2 matches 11 bases. Trimming removed 3 bases from V and 3 bases from J; junction bases left unmatched: 5. The CDR3 contains 16 residues. Germline values: CDR1 SGHRS, CDR2 YFSETQ. The CDR3 region is CASSYYGTSGYNEQFF. The CDR3 DNA is TGCGCCAGCAGCTACTACGGGACTAGCGGCTACAATGAGCAGTTCTTC. Looking up the rest from reference TRBV5-1 and TRBJ2-1 gives the full variable domain: KAGVTQTPRYLIKTRGQQVTLSCSPISGHRSVSWYQQTPGQGLQFLFEYFSETQRNKGNFPGRFSGRQFSNSRSEMNVSTLELGDSALYLCASSYYGTSGYNEQFFGPGTRLTVL.

This clone was seen only a few times. The rearrangement joins TRBV2 to TRBJ1-6; 7 nucleotides match TRBD1. CDR1 is SNHLY, CDR2 FYNNEI, per germline. Germline trimming cut 8 bases from V and 7 bases from J; bases unmatched to any gene: 14. This CDR3 has 16 residues. The CDR3 region has the DNA TGTGCCAGCCGAGGATCCAAAAAACAGGGGAATTCACCCCTCCACTTT. It is translated as CASRGSKKQGNSPLHF.

The chain joins TRBV15 to TRBJ1-1, with 7 bases matching TRBD1. Looked up from germline, CDR1 is LNHNV and CDR2 is YYDKDF (reference sequence). This CDR3 spans 13 amino acids. V gave up 4 bases and J gave up 11 bases; unmatched junction bases: 10. The CDR3 is CATSKTGFSLAFF. The CDR3 nucleotides read TGTGCCACCAGCAAGACAGGGTTTTCTTTGGCTTTCTTT.

J is TRBJ2-3 and V is TRBV19; 8 nucleotides align to TRBD2. The V segment lost 6 bases and the J segment 9 bases; nucleotides outside the gene matches: 5. The CDR3 contains 12 residues. Germline V lookup: CDR1 LNHDA, CDR2 SQIVND (reference sequence). The CDR3 reads CASSNREGTQYF. In DNA, the CDR3 is TGTGCCAGTAGCAATCGGGAGGGGACGCAGTATTTT.

The chain couples TRBV9 to TRBJ2-7; D is undetermined. CDR1 SGDLS and CDR2 YYNGEE come from the germline V gene. The CDR3 length is 12 residues. Trimming pared 0 bases from V and 6 bases from J, leaving 7 bases between. CDR3 residues: CASSVDRGEQYF. The DNA of the CDR3 is TGTGCCAGCAGCGTAGATCGCGGCGAGCAGTACTTC.

The chain uses TRBV6-1 and TRBJ2-7, with TRBD2 identical over 10 bases. The ends lost 8 bases at V and 0 bases at J; junction bases unmatched: 7. The CDR3 is made up of 15 amino acids. Germline CDR1 is MNHNS and CDR2 is SASEGT. Here the CDR3 DNA reads TGTGCCAGCGCCTTACTAGCGGGAACCTCCTACGAGCAGTACTTC. This sequence encodes CASALLAGTSYEQYF.

This clone was recorded a few times. The V call is TRBV27, the J call TRBJ2-7, with D unclear. The CDR3 totals 13 residues. The ends were cut back, 3 bases at V and 2 bases at J, with 8 bases in the middle. The germline gives CDR1 MNHEY, CDR2 SMNVEV (reference sequence). CDR3: CASSLAGPYEQYF. CDR3 DNA: TGTGCCAGCAGTTTGGCAGGCCCCTACGAGCAGTACTTC.

This chain links TRBV6-5 with TRBJ1-1; D unclear. Germline V gene data show CDR1 as MNHEY and CDR2 as SVGAGI. The CDR3 consists of 15 residues. The ends were cut back, 4 bases at V and 3 bases at J, with 15 bases in the middle. The CDR3 here is CASSLTLRTDTEAFF. The CDR3 DNA reads as TGTGCCAGCAGTTTAACTCTCCGAACGGACACTGAAGCTTTCTTT.

There are a few counts of this clone. The sample has other DNA sequences that encode this CDR3 too. The V call is TRBV5-6, the J call TRBJ2-5; D is ambiguous. The V end lost 0 bases, the J end lost 5 bases, and 8 bases lay between the germline ends. This CDR3 has 13 amino acids. Looked up from germline, CDR1 is SGHDT and CDR2 is YYEEEE. The CDR3 DNA follows: TGTGCCAGCAGCTTGGTTCTAGAGGAGACCCAGTACTTC. Protein sequence: CASSLVLEETQYF.